One sample yielded the 5 T cell receptor beta chains listed below, sequenced in a study of regulatory T cells in long-lasting Graves disease. Arm-PCR of CDR3 regions with iRepertoire HTBI primers generated TCR beta libraries. TCRdb reprocessed the multiplex PCR reads with MiXCR, giving one entry per CDR3 protein. The sample consists of a few hundred thousand distinct CDR3 sequences, roughly 17% of them appearing once. Documented time point: newly diagnosed GD, antithyroid drugs for less than 3 months. PBMCs provided the RNA from which the TCR library was made. These same records also appear under a second study, on T cells in Graves' hyperthyroidism and ophthalmopathy.

The sample in question was peripheral blood mononuclear cells (PBMCs), obtained at new diagnosis, from a patient treated with antithyroid drugs. Receptors were obtained from a woman aged 18-30 years with Graves disease.

The rearrangement links TRBV10-3 to TRBJ1-5; D is ambiguous. Trimming shortened V by 6 bases and J by 0 bases, and 9 bases separated the two germline ends. The CDR3 loop spans 14 amino acids. The germline V gene encodes CDR1 ENHRY and CDR2 SYGVKD. CDR3 protein: CAIRSIDSNQPQHF. The CDR3 bases are TGTGCCATCAGGAGCATTGATAGCAATCAGCCCCAGCATTTT.

As regards this clonotype: The CDR3 carries no conserved terminal phenylalanine or tryptophan, so it likely arises from a read error. The chain has TRBV7-2 and TRBJ2-5; D not certain. The CDR3 has 15 residues. CDR1 SGHTA and CDR2 FQGNSA come from the germline V gene. Trimming took 0 bases from V and 4 from J, leaving 12 bases between them. CDR3 in amino acids: CASSLAATAGETQYL. In DNA form, the CDR3 reads TGTGCCAGCAGCTTAGCAGCAACCGCTGGAGAGACCCAGTACCTC.

This clonotype was found many times. The genes are TRBV12-3 or TRBV12-4 and TRBJ2-4; D may be TRBD2 (6 bases). The CDR3 spans 16 residues. V was trimmed by 4 bases and J by 9 bases, leaving 22 bases between them. The chain's CDR3 is CASSSLSLGQRVIQYF. In DNA, the CDR3 is TGTGCCAGCAGTTCCCTCTCGTTAGGGCAGCGGGTCATTCAGTACTTC.

Many counts were recorded for this clonotype. The chain has TRBV5-1 and TRBJ2-1; TRBD2 is a possible D gene (6 bases). The germline V gene encodes CDR1 SGHRS and CDR2 YFSETQ. V was pared by 7 bases and J by 6 bases, with 17 bases between. The CDR3 length is 14 residues. DNA of the CDR3: TGCGCCAGCCGGTCGGGAGAGGTGGTCAATGAGCAGTTCTTC. Amino acids: CASRSGEVVNEQFF. The variable domain in full, completed from reference TRBV5-1 and TRBJ2-1, reads KAGVTQTPRYLIKTRGQQVTLSCSPISGHRSVSWYQQTPGQGLQFLFEYFSETQRNKGNFPGRFSGRQFSNSRSEMNVSTLELGDSALYLCASRSGEVVNEQFFGPGTRLTVL.

This clonotype was detected many times. The chain carries TRBV27 and TRBJ2-3, with 11 bases that match TRBD2. The germline V gene encodes CDR1 MNHEY and CDR2 SMNVEV (reference sequence). V lost 0 bases and J lost 2; bases outside the gene matches: 4. This CDR3 comprises 17 residues. In DNA, the CDR3 is TGTGCCAGCAGTTTATCAGGTAGCGGGAGGGTCACAGATACGCAGTATTTT. It specifies CASSLSGSGRVTDTQYF.